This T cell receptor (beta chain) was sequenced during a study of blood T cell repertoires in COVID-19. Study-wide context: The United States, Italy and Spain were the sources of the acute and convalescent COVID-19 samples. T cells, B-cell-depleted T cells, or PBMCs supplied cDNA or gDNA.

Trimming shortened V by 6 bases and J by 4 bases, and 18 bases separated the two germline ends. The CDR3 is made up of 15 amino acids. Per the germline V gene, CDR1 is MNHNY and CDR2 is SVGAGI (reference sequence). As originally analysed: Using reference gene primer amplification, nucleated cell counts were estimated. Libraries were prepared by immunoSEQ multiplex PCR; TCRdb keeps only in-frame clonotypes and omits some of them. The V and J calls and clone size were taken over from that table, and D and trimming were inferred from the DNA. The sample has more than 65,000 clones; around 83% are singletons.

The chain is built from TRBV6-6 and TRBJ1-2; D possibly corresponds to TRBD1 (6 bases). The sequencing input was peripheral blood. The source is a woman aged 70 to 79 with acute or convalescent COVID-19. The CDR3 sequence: CASSRTTGRSYGYTF. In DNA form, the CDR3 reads TGTGCCAGCAGCCGGACGACAGGAAGGAGCTATGGCTACACCTTC.